A selection of T cell receptor beta chains follows, all from one sample in a study of T-cell memory formation after mild COVID-19. One entry per CDR3 protein results from TCRdb running MiXCR on the 5' RACE reads. The sample yields about 150,000 distinct CDR3 sequences, 15% to 20% seen once. The sample taken for sequencing was PBMCs or a T cell subset sorted from them (not recorded which). The source is an adult woman who had mild COVID-19 (a few samples of this study predate the infection). Cell type and time point are not known. Both conserved end residues are part of each CDR3. A D gene is named only where the DNA matches it firmly. Clone size appears in some rows only: once, few, many, or a class for an expanded clone.

j_gene: TRBJ1-1; d_gene: TRBD1; v_gene: TRBV6-5; abundance: few; CDR3aa: CASRPGTGLFTEAFF; CDR3nt: TGTGCCAGCAGGCCCGGGACAGGGTTGTTCACTGAAGCTTTCTTT
j_gene: TRBJ2-2; d_gene: -; v_gene: TRBV2; abundance: few; CDR3aa: CASSQPSGTPNTGELFF; CDR3nt: TGTGCCAGCAGTCAACCGTCCGGGACGCCCAACACCGGGGAGCTGTTTTTT
j_gene: TRBJ2-1; d_gene: -; v_gene: TRBV18; abundance: -; CDR3aa: CASSASREHEQFF; CDR3nt: TGTGCCAGCTCTGCCAGCAGAGAGCATGAGCAGTTCTTC
j_gene: TRBJ2-1; d_gene: TRBD2; v_gene: TRBV10-3; abundance: few; CDR3aa: CATASGSRNEQFF; CDR3nt: TGTGCCACCGCTAGCGGGAGTCGCAATGAGCAGTTCTTC
j_gene: TRBJ2-1; d_gene: TRBD2; v_gene: TRBV24-1; abundance: few; CDR3aa: CATSDRMGTRDNEQFF; CDR3nt: TGTGCCACCAGTGATCGGATGGGGACTAGAGACAATGAGCAGTTCTTC
j_gene: TRBJ2-1; d_gene: -; v_gene: TRBV7-7; abundance: -; CDR3aa: CASSLARQDNEQFF; CDR3nt: TGTGCTAGCAGCTTAGCGAGACAGGACAATGAGCAGTTCTTC
j_gene: TRBJ1-4; d_gene: TRBD1; v_gene: TRBV5-1; abundance: -; CDR3aa: CASSLGRGNEKLFF; CDR3nt: TGCGCCAGCAGCTTGGGCAGGGGGAATGAAAAACTGTTTTTT
j_gene: TRBJ2-1; d_gene: TRBD1; v_gene: TRBV5-1; abundance: -; CDR3aa: CASSLIRTGGGRNEQFF; CDR3nt: TGCGCCAGCAGCTTGATTCGGACAGGCGGAGGTCGCAATGAGCAGTTCTTC
j_gene: TRBJ2-7; d_gene: TRBD1; v_gene: TRBV20-1; abundance: -; CDR3aa: CSAGTGVEQYF; CDR3nt: TGCAGTGCTGGTACAGGGGTCGAGCAGTACTTC
j_gene: TRBJ2-1; d_gene: TRBD2; v_gene: TRBV5-1; abundance: -; CDR3aa: CASSPGVVGGDEQFF; CDR3nt: TGCGCCAGCAGCCCCGGGGTCGTCGGGGGGGATGAGCAGTTCTTC
j_gene: TRBJ1-1; d_gene: -; v_gene: TRBV11-2; abundance: few; CDR3aa: CASSLFAVNTEAFF; CDR3nt: TGTGCCAGCAGCTTATTTGCCGTCAACACTGAAGCTTTCTTT
j_gene: TRBJ2-3; d_gene: TRBD1; v_gene: TRBV29-1; abundance: -; CDR3aa: CSATRTGDSTDTQYF; CDR3nt: TGCAGCGCGACCCGGACAGGAGATAGCACAGATACGCAGTATTTT
j_gene: TRBJ1-4; d_gene: -; v_gene: TRBV20-1; abundance: -; CDR3aa: CSARDYGRGGEKLFF; CDR3nt: TGCAGTGCTAGAGATTATGGCAGGGGAGGTGAAAAACTGTTTTTT
j_gene: TRBJ1-1; d_gene: -; v_gene: TRBV20-1; abundance: -; CDR3aa: CSALRQSSEAFF; CDR3nt: TGCAGTGCACTTAGACAGTCTTCGGAAGCTTTCTTT
j_gene: TRBJ2-2; d_gene: TRBD2; v_gene: TRBV7-6; abundance: many; CDR3aa: CASSLVLAGGTGELFF; CDR3nt: TGTGCCAGCAGCTTAGTACTAGCGGGAGGTACCGGGGAGCTGTTTTTT
j_gene: TRBJ1-2; d_gene: TRBD1; v_gene: TRBV2; abundance: few; CDR3aa: CASSGDRPFYGYTF; CDR3nt: TGTGCCAGCAGTGGGGACAGGCCTTTCTATGGCTACACCTTC
j_gene: TRBJ2-3; d_gene: TRBD2; v_gene: TRBV10-3; abundance: -; CDR3aa: CAISSTSGISDTQYF; CDR3nt: TGTGCCATCAGTTCGACTAGCGGGATCTCAGATACGCAGTATTTT
j_gene: TRBJ2-5; d_gene: -; v_gene: TRBV20-1; abundance: -; CDR3aa: CSAIPAGQPAETQYF; CDR3nt: TGCAGTGCTATCCCCGCAGGTCAACCCGCGGAGACCCAGTACTTC
j_gene: TRBJ1-1; d_gene: -; v_gene: TRBV18; abundance: many; CDR3aa: CASSPQGNTEAFF; CDR3nt: TGTGCCAGCAGTCCACAGGGGAACACTGAAGCTTTCTTT
j_gene: TRBJ2-1; d_gene: -; v_gene: TRBV12-3/TRBV12-4; abundance: -; CDR3aa: CASSSLRPYNEQFF; CDR3nt: TGTGCCAGCAGTAGTCTCCGGCCGTACAATGAGCAGTTCTTC
j_gene: TRBJ1-1; d_gene: -; v_gene: TRBV4-2; abundance: -; CDR3aa: CASSLRGANTEAFF; CDR3nt: TGTGCCAGCAGCCTTCGAGGGGCTAACACTGAAGCTTTCTTT
j_gene: TRBJ2-2; d_gene: -; v_gene: TRBV5-1; abundance: -; CDR3aa: CASSLGRSGNTGELFF; CDR3nt: TGCGCCAGCAGCTTGGGGCGGTCAGGGAACACCGGGGAGCTGTTTTTT
j_gene: TRBJ2-4; d_gene: -; v_gene: TRBV6-5; abundance: -; CDR3aa: CASSNALKVGIQYF; CDR3nt: TGTGCCAGCAGTAACGCGTTGAAGGTCGGCATTCAGTACTTC
j_gene: TRBJ2-1; d_gene: TRBD1; v_gene: TRBV5-1; abundance: few; CDR3aa: CASSGDREQFF; CDR3nt: TGCGCCAGCAGCGGGGACAGGGAGCAGTTCTTC
j_gene: TRBJ2-7; d_gene: -; v_gene: TRBV7-2; abundance: few; CDR3aa: CASRFLAYEQYF; CDR3nt: TGTGCCAGCAGATTCCTAGCCTACGAGCAGTACTTC
j_gene: TRBJ2-3; d_gene: TRBD2; v_gene: TRBV2; abundance: -; CDR3aa: CASRAGTSGGDTQYF; CDR3nt: TGTGCCAGCAGGGCCGGGACTAGCGGGGGAGATACGCAGTATTTT
j_gene: TRBJ2-7; d_gene: -; v_gene: TRBV9; abundance: few; CDR3aa: CASSPLVDGTYEQYF; CDR3nt: TGTGCCAGCAGCCCCCTCGTGGACGGGACCTACGAGCAGTACTTC
j_gene: TRBJ2-3; d_gene: -; v_gene: TRBV19; abundance: -; CDR3aa: CASSPNRGRTADTQYF; CDR3nt: TGTGCCAGTAGTCCCAATCGGGGCCGTACGGCAGATACGCAGTATTTT
j_gene: TRBJ1-5; d_gene: -; v_gene: TRBV7-2; abundance: few; CDR3aa: CASSVSRGYQPQHF; CDR3nt: TGTGCCAGCAGCGTAAGCAGGGGTTACCAGCCCCAGCATTTT